These T cell receptor beta chains were read from a single sample in a study of cytomegalovirus exposure and HLA in healthy donors. Here immunoSEQ multiplex PCR was the method, and the copy in TCRdb shows in-frame clones only, minus some. The table includes over 100,000 clones, 60% to 80% detected once. Sequencing was performed on PBMCs. These receptors were taken from a middle-aged man in good health and CMV-seropositive. CDR3s include the opening cysteine and the closing phenylalanine or tryptophan. The D gene is left open where the match is weak. Clone size is given for some rows only: seen once, a few or many times, or a class if the clone is expanded.

j_call: TRBJ2-3; v_call: TRBV2; d_call: TRBD2; clone_size: many; cdr3_aa: CASASTSVKADTQYF; cdr3_nt: TGTGCCAGCGCCTCGACTAGCGTGAAGGCGGATACGCAGTATTTT
j_call: TRBJ2-7; v_call: TRBV2; d_call: TRBD1; clone_size: -; cdr3_aa: CASSSYRGRSYEQYF; cdr3_nt: TGTGCCAGCAGTTCCTACAGGGGCCGTTCCTACGAGCAGTACTTC
j_call: TRBJ1-6; v_call: TRBV10-3; d_call: TRBD1; clone_size: few; cdr3_aa: CAISGDRVNSPLHF; cdr3_nt: TGTGCCATCAGTGGGGACAGGGTCAATTCACCCCTCCACTTT
j_call: TRBJ1-2; v_call: TRBV7-2; d_call: -; clone_size: -; cdr3_aa: CASSLGRTVGSYTF; cdr3_nt: TGTGCCAGCAGCTTAGGGAGGACAGTTGGAAGCTACACCTTC
j_call: TRBJ2-7; v_call: TRBV11-2; d_call: TRBD1; clone_size: -; cdr3_aa: CASSHGQGPYEQYF; cdr3_nt: TGTGCCAGCAGCCACGGACAGGGCCCCTACGAGCAGTACTTC
j_call: TRBJ2-7; v_call: TRBV7-8; d_call: -; clone_size: few; cdr3_aa: CASSLARQAYEQYF; cdr3_nt: TGTGCCAGCAGCTTAGCTCGACAGGCCTACGAGCAGTACTTC
j_call: TRBJ2-3; v_call: TRBV9; d_call: TRBD1; clone_size: -; cdr3_aa: CASSVGGRGPPGDTQYF; cdr3_nt: TGTGCCAGCAGCGTAGGAGGCAGGGGGCCCCCAGGAGATACGCAGTATTTT
j_call: TRBJ1-5; v_call: TRBV9; d_call: -; clone_size: -; cdr3_aa: CASSSGGNQPQHF; cdr3_nt: TGTGCCAGCAGCTCGGGGGGGAATCAGCCCCAGCATTTT
j_call: TRBJ2-5; v_call: TRBV7-2; d_call: -; clone_size: -; cdr3_aa: CASTVQARETQYF; cdr3_nt: TGTGCCAGCACCGTACAGGCCCGGGAGACCCAGTACTTC
j_call: TRBJ2-2; v_call: TRBV5-1; d_call: TRBD1; clone_size: -; cdr3_aa: CASSSGQGAGELFF; cdr3_nt: TGCGCCAGCAGCTCAGGACAGGGGGCCGGGGAGCTGTTTTTT
j_call: TRBJ2-2; v_call: TRBV2; d_call: TRBD1; clone_size: -; cdr3_aa: CATTSNGGQGYTGELFF; cdr3_nt: TGTGCCACCACCTCAAACGGGGGACAGGGGTACACCGGGGAGCTGTTTTTT
j_call: TRBJ1-1; v_call: TRBV5-4; d_call: -; clone_size: -; cdr3_aa: CASSFPGNTEAFF; cdr3_nt: TGTGCCAGCAGCTTCCCGGGGAACACTGAAGCTTTCTTT
j_call: TRBJ2-7; v_call: TRBV25-1; d_call: TRBD2; clone_size: -; cdr3_aa: CASSDQRGGDEQYF; cdr3_nt: TGTGCCAGCAGCGATCAGCGGGGGGGCGACGAGCAGTACTTC
j_call: TRBJ2-1; v_call: TRBV6-5; d_call: TRBD1; clone_size: -; cdr3_aa: CASRTDRGPYNEQFF; cdr3_nt: TGTGCCAGCAGGACGGACAGGGGACCCTACAATGAGCAGTTCTTC
j_call: TRBJ2-7; v_call: TRBV7-9; d_call: TRBD2; clone_size: -; cdr3_aa: CASSLEGGTRDF; cdr3_nt: TGTGCCAGCAGCTTGGAAGGGGGGACTAGGGACTTC
j_call: TRBJ2-5; v_call: TRBV11-2; d_call: TRBD2; clone_size: -; cdr3_aa: CASSASGREGETQYF; cdr3_nt: TGTGCCAGCAGTGCTAGCGGGAGGGAGGGAGAGACCCAGTACTTC
j_call: TRBJ2-1; v_call: TRBV6-1; d_call: -; clone_size: once; cdr3_aa: CASSESGGWSSYNEQFF; cdr3_nt: TGTGCCAGCAGTGAGTCCGGCGGGTGGAGCTCCTACAATGAGCAGTTCTTC
j_call: TRBJ2-7; v_call: TRBV7-2; d_call: TRBD1; clone_size: -; cdr3_aa: CASGDRGRYEQYF; cdr3_nt: TGTGCCAGCGGGGACAGGGGACGCTACGAGCAGTACTTC
j_call: TRBJ2-1; v_call: TRBV29-1; d_call: TRBD2; clone_size: -; cdr3_aa: CSVDGRLAGYNEQFF; cdr3_nt: TGCAGCGTTGATGGGCGACTAGCGGGATACAATGAGCAGTTCTTC
j_call: TRBJ2-5; v_call: TRBV5-1; d_call: -; clone_size: -; cdr3_aa: CASRTSPRETQYF; cdr3_nt: TGCGCCAGCCGCACTAGCCCCCGAGAGACCCAGTACTTC
j_call: TRBJ2-3; v_call: TRBV5-1; d_call: -; clone_size: few; cdr3_aa: CASSLDGDTQYF; cdr3_nt: TGCGCCAGCAGCTTGGACGGAGATACGCAGTATTTT
j_call: TRBJ1-6; v_call: TRBV18; d_call: TRBD1; clone_size: -; cdr3_aa: CASSPDRVDSPLHF; cdr3_nt: TGTGCCAGCTCACCGGACAGGGTAGATTCACCCCTCCACTTT
j_call: TRBJ2-2; v_call: TRBV5-6; d_call: -; clone_size: -; cdr3_aa: CASSPVREVAGELFF; cdr3_nt: TGTGCCAGCAGCCCGGTCAGGGAGGTGGCCGGGGAGCTGTTTTTT
j_call: TRBJ2-7; v_call: TRBV6-1; d_call: TRBD1; clone_size: medium-sized; cdr3_aa: CASSDTPGQGRNEQYF; cdr3_nt: TGTGCCAGCAGTGATACGCCCGGACAGGGGAGGAACGAGCAGTACTTC
j_call: TRBJ2-7; v_call: TRBV4-2; d_call: TRBD2; clone_size: once; cdr3_aa: CASSQDHWGGEQYF; cdr3_nt: TGTGCCAGCAGCCAAGATCACTGGGGGGGCGAGCAGTACTTC
j_call: TRBJ1-1; v_call: TRBV6-5; d_call: -; clone_size: -; cdr3_aa: CASSYRGGEAFF; cdr3_nt: TGTGCCAGCAGTTACAGGGGCGGTGAAGCTTTCTTT
j_call: TRBJ1-1; v_call: TRBV19; d_call: -; clone_size: once; cdr3_aa: CASRRMNTEAFF; cdr3_nt: TGTGCCAGTAGGCGTATGAACACTGAAGCTTTCTTT
j_call: TRBJ2-7; v_call: TRBV5-4; d_call: -; clone_size: -; cdr3_aa: CASSLDSRSNEQYF; cdr3_nt: TGTGCCAGCAGCTTGGACTCCCGGAGTAACGAGCAGTACTTC
j_call: TRBJ2-5; v_call: TRBV7-9; d_call: TRBD1; clone_size: -; cdr3_aa: CASSLDRGVGETQYF; cdr3_nt: TGTGCCAGCAGCCTCGACAGGGGAGTTGGAGAGACCCAGTACTTC
j_call: TRBJ1-2; v_call: TRBV6-5; d_call: -; clone_size: -; cdr3_aa: CASRSRGPGYGYTF; cdr3_nt: TGTGCCAGCAGGAGTCGGGGTCCAGGATATGGCTACACCTTC
j_call: TRBJ2-5; v_call: TRBV7-2; d_call: TRBD1; clone_size: -; cdr3_aa: CASSSPYRTGDETQYF; cdr3_nt: TGTGCCAGCAGCTCCCCTTATAGGACAGGGGATGAGACCCAGTACTTC
j_call: TRBJ1-1; v_call: TRBV6-1; d_call: -; clone_size: -; cdr3_aa: CASTPGQGTEAFF; cdr3_nt: TGTGCCAGCACCCCAGGGCAGGGCACTGAAGCTTTCTTT
j_call: TRBJ1-2; v_call: TRBV4-1; d_call: -; clone_size: many; cdr3_aa: CASSQAPGTPYGYTF; cdr3_nt: TGCGCCAGCAGCCAAGCCCCGGGAACCCCCTATGGCTACACCTTC
j_call: TRBJ2-3; v_call: TRBV19; d_call: TRBD1; clone_size: -; cdr3_aa: CASSMDRAKDTQYF; cdr3_nt: TGTGCCAGTAGCATGGACAGGGCGAAGGATACGCAGTATTTT
j_call: TRBJ2-2; v_call: TRBV6-5; d_call: -; clone_size: -; cdr3_aa: CASSYVGGVNTGELFF; cdr3_nt: TGTGCCAGCAGTTACGTAGGCGGGGTGAACACCGGGGAGCTGTTTTTT
j_call: TRBJ2-5; v_call: TRBV15; d_call: TRBD1; clone_size: few; cdr3_aa: CATSRDRRETQYF; cdr3_nt: TGTGCCACCAGCAGGGACAGGAGAGAGACCCAGTACTTC
j_call: TRBJ1-1; v_call: TRBV18; d_call: -; clone_size: few; cdr3_aa: CASSPSGTEAFF; cdr3_nt: TGTGCCAGCTCACCATCGGGCACTGAAGCTTTCTTT
j_call: TRBJ1-2; v_call: TRBV2; d_call: -; clone_size: -; cdr3_aa: CASTGGEVRVYGYTF; cdr3_nt: TGTGCCAGCACTGGGGGGGAGGTCAGGGTCTATGGCTACACCTTC
j_call: TRBJ1-5; v_call: TRBV4-1; d_call: -; clone_size: -; cdr3_aa: CASSVGSQEWQPQHF; cdr3_nt: TGCGCCAGCAGCGTCGGCTCACAGGAGTGGCAGCCCCAGCATTTT
j_call: TRBJ2-3; v_call: TRBV18; d_call: -; clone_size: -; cdr3_aa: CASSLLPQDTQYF; cdr3_nt: TGTGCCAGCTCACTCTTACCCCAGGATACGCAGTATTTT
j_call: TRBJ1-6; v_call: TRBV7-2; d_call: TRBD1; clone_size: -; cdr3_aa: CASRLQGDSYNSPLHF; cdr3_nt: TGTGCCAGCAGGCTACAGGGGGACTCCTATAATTCACCCCTCCACTTT
j_call: TRBJ1-4; v_call: TRBV7-9; d_call: -; clone_size: -; cdr3_aa: CASSPGVATNEKLFF; cdr3_nt: TGTGCCAGCAGCCCCGGGGTTGCAACTAATGAAAAACTGTTTTTT